One TCR beta chain is described in this entry. The antigen is not known. The data were taken from a study of T cell responses to AZD1222 COVID-19 vaccine. Study-wide results and limits: Only after the peak T cell response were repertoires sampled.

The assay was immunoSEQ multiplex PCR, and TCRdb's table has in-frame clones only and misses some. The sample shows some 150,000 clones, over 90% of them seen only once. Germline CDR1 and CDR2: LGHNA and YNFKEQ. Germline trimming cut 1 base from V and 0 bases from J; bases unmatched to any gene: 6. The CDR3 spans 18 residues. The chain carries TRBV4-2 and TRBJ1-4; TRBD1 matches at 9 bases. Specimen: peripheral blood, collected 28 days after the second AZD1222 dose. This clonotype was sampled from an adult who received the AZD1222 COVID-19 vaccine. The CDR3 here is CASSQVATGGTTNEKLFF. CDR3 coding DNA: TGTGCCAGCAGCCAAGTTGCGACAGGGGGAACAACTAATGAAAAACTGTTTTTT.